The clone carrying this TCR beta chain showed up many times. Its antigen is not identified. Amplified TCR beta CDR3 regions came from RNA transcripts. Carried out on the TCR CDR3, a first-round RT-PCR used the HTBI primer set. From the multiplex PCR reads, TCRdb called clonotypes with MiXCR, one entry per CDR3 protein. This table has about 510,000 distinct CDR3 sequences, less than 15% appearing once. The V and J ends lost 5 bases and 0 bases, in that order; junction bases with no gene match: 7. Germline V CDR1 and CDR2: MDHEN, SYDVKM. The CDR3 has 17 amino acids. The diagnoses drew upon clinical symptoms, serum thyroxine and TRAb, thyroid ultrasound and orbital computed tomography. This specimen comes from a study of T cells in Graves' hyperthyroidism and ophthalmopathy. Whole-study findings and limits: The model foresaw ophthalmopathy a median roughly 6 months prior to onset.

Sequenced sample: blood. This chain connects TRBV28 to TRBJ2-1; 10 positions match TRBD2. This sequence was found in a woman in her thirties or forties with Graves' hyperthyroidism. For the CDR3, the DNA is TGTGCCAGCAGTGGGCTAGCGGGAGCAAGCTCCTACAATGAGCAGTTCTTC. It specifies CASSGLAGASSYNEQFF.